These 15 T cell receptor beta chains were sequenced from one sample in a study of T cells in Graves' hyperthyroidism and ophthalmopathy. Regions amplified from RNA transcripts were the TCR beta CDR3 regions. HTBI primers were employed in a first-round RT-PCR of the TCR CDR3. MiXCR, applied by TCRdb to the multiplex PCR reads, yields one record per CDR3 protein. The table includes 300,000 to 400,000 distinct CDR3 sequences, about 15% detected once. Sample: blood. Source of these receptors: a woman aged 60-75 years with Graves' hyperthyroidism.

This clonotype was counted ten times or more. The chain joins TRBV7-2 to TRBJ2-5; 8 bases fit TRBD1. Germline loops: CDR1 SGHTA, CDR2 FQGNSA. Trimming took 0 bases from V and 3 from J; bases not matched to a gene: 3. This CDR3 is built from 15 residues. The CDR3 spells CASSLAGQGKETQYF. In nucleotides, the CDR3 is TGTGCCAGCAGCTTAGCAGGACAGGGAAAAGAGACCCAGTACTTC.

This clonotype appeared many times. The CDR3 DNA is TGTGCCAGCAGCCAAGATACCCTCGCCGGTGGCTACACCTTC. Its translation: CASSQDTLAGGYTF. The rearrangement joins TRBV3-1 to TRBJ1-2; D unclear. This CDR3 contains 14 residues. The ends were cut back, 0 bases at V and 7 bases at J, with 12 bases in the middle. Germline V lookup: CDR1 LGHDT, CDR2 YNNKEL (reference sequence).

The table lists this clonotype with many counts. CDR3 loop: CASRPLWDSSTDTQYF. The CDR3 DNA reads as TGTGCCAGCAGACCTCTATGGGACAGTAGCACAGATACGCAGTATTTT. This chain uses TRBV6-2 or TRBV6-3 with TRBJ2-3; 7 bases are a match to TRBD1. V lost 6 bases, J lost 0 bases, and 9 bases stayed unmatched. Germline V gene sequence: CDR1 MNHEY, CDR2 SVGEGT. The CDR3 has 16 amino acids.

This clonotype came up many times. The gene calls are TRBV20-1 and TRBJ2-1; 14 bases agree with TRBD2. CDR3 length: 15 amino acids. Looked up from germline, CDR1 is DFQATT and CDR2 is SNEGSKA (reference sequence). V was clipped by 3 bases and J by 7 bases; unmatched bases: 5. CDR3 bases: TGCAGTGCTAGGGCCGGGACTAGCGGGAGAAATGAGCAGTTCTTC. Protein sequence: CSARAGTSGRNEQFF.

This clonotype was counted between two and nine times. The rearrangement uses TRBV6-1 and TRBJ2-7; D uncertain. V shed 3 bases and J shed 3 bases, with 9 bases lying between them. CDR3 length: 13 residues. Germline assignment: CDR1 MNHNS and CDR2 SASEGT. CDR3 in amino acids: CASSDKVRYEQYF. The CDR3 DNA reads TGTGCCAGCAGTGACAAGGTCCGCTACGAGCAGTACTTC.

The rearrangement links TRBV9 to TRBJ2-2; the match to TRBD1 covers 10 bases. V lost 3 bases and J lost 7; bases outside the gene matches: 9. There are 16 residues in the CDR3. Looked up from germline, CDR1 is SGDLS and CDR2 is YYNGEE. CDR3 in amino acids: CASSATGQGRVGELFF. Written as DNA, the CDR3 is TGTGCCAGCAGCGCGACGGGACAGGGGCGTGTCGGGGAGCTGTTTTTT.

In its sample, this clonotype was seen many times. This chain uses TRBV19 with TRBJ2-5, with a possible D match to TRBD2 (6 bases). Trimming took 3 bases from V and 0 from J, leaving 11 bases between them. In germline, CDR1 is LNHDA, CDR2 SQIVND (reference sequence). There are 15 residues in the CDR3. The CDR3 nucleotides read TGTGCCAGTAGTATCCTGAGCGGGTACCAAGAGACCCAGTACTTC. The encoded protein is CASSILSGYQETQYF. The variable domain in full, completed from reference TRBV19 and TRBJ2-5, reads DGGITQSPKYLFRKEGQNVTLSCEQNLNHDAMYWYRQDPGQGLRLIYYSQIVNDFQKGDIAEGYSVSREKKESFPLTVTSAQKNPTAFYLCASSILSGYQETQYFGPGTRLLVL.

The CDR3 loop is CSAQTSSEQFF. Here the CDR3 DNA reads TGCAGTGCTCAGACTAGTAGTGAGCAGTTCTTC. The rearrangement joins TRBV20-1 to TRBJ2-1, with D possibly TRBD2 on 6 matching bases. Trimming removed 5 bases from V and 9 bases from J, with 11 bases in between. Germline CDR1 reads DFQATT; CDR2 reads SNEGSKA (reference sequence). The CDR3 length is 11 residues.

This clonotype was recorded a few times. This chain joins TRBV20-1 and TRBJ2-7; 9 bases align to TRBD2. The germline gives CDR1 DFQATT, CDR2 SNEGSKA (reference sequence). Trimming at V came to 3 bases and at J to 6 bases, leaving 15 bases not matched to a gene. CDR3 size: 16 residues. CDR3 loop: CSARELAGRSPLEQYF. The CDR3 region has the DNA TGCAGTGCTAGGGAACTAGCGGGCCGAAGCCCCCTCGAGCAGTACTTC.

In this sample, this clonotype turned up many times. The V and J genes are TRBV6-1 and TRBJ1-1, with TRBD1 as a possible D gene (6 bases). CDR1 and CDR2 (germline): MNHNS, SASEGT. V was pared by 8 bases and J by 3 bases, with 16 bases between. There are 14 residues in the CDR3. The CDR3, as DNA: TGTGCCAGCTTTCCGGGGGGCGCATACACTGAAGCTTTCTTT. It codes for CASFPGGAYTEAFF.

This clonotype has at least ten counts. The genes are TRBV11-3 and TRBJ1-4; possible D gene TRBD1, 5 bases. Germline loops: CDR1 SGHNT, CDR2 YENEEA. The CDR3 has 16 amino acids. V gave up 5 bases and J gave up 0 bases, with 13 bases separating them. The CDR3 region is CASSGTGTATNEKLFF. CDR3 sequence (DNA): TGTGCCAGCAGCGGGACTGGGACTGCAACTAATGAAAAACTGTTTTTT.

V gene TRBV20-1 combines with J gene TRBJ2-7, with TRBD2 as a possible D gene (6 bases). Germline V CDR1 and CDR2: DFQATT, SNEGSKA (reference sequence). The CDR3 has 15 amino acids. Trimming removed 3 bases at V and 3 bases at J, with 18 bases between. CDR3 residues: CSARDSGALVYEQYF. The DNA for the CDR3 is TGCAGTGCTAGGGACTCGGGAGCCCTGGTCTACGAGCAGTACTTC.

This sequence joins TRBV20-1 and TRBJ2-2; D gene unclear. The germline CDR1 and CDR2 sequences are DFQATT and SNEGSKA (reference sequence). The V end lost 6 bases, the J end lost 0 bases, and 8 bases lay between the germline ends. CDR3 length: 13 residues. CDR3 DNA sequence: TGCAGTGCCCCGCCCCCGAACACCGGGGAGCTGTTTTTT. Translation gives CSAPPPNTGELFF.

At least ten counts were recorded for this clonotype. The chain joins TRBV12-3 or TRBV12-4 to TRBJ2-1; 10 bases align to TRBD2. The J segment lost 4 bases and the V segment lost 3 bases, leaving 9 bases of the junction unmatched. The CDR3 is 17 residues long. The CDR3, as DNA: TGTGCCAGCAGTTTGGCTAGCGGGAGCCTCAATTACAATGAGCAGTTCTTC. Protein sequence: CASSLASGSLNYNEQFF.

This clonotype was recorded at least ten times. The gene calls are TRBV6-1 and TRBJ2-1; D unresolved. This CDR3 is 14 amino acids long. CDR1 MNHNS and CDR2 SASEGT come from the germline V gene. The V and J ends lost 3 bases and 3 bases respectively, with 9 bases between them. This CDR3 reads CASSDRGVYNEQFF. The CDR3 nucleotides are TGTGCCAGCAGTGATAGAGGAGTCTACAATGAGCAGTTCTTC.